The rows below give T cell receptor beta chains drawn from one sample of a study of T-cell memory formation after mild COVID-19. TCRdb redid the calling of the 5' RACE reads with MiXCR, one entry per CDR3 protein. This sample has about 470,000 distinct CDR3 sequences, with about 18% found just once. Sequencing was carried out using PBMCs or a T cell subset sorted from them (not recorded which). The origin of the receptors is an adult woman who had mild COVID-19 (a few samples of this study predate the infection). Cell type and time point are not known. Each CDR3 is given with its conserved first and last residue. Each record gives: V gene, J gene, D gene, clone size, CDR3 DNA, CDR3 protein. A D gene is named only where the DNA matches it firmly. The size of a clone is reported for some rows only, either as once, few or many, or as a class for expanded clones.

>TRBV5-1|TRBJ1-4|.|few
TGCGCCAGCAGCTTGAATGGGTACGGAGATGAAAAACTGTTTTTT
CASSLNGYGDEKLFF
>TRBV20-1|TRBJ1-1|TRBD1|.
TGCAGTGCTAGAGACAGACAGGGGGCGCATATTCCTGAAGCTTTCTTT
CSARDRQGAHIPEAFF
>TRBV13|TRBJ2-7|.|few
TGTGCCAGCAGCCTCGATAGGGACTCCCTAAGGGAGCAGTACTTC
CASSLDRDSLREQYF
>TRBV4-2|TRBJ2-7|.|few
TGTGCCAGCAGCGAAGACAGGAATACGTTCTACGAGCAGTACTTC
CASSEDRNTFYEQYF
>TRBV20-1|TRBJ2-7|.|few
TGCAGTGCTAATAGGGACAAACCCTACGAGCAGTACTTC
CSANRDKPYEQYF
>TRBV5-5|TRBJ2-1|TRBD1|.
TGTGCCAGCAGCTTGTACGACAGGGGGCACGGCAATGAGCAGTTCTTC
CASSLYDRGHGNEQFF
>TRBV6-2/TRBV6-3|TRBJ2-3|TRBD2|few
TGTGCCAGCAGTTACTCGAATGTGCGGGAGTACCCAGATACGCAGTATTTT
CASSYSNVREYPDTQYF
>TRBV12-3/TRBV12-4|TRBJ2-5|.|few
TGTGCCAGCAGAAACGTAGGCAGGGAAGAGACCCAGTACTTC
CASRNVGREETQYF
>TRBV20-1|TRBJ1-1|.|.
TGCAGTGCTAGAGACCCCGGACGGACGAACACTGAAGCTTTCTTT
CSARDPGRTNTEAFF
>TRBV5-1|TRBJ1-2|TRBD1|.
TGCGCCAGCAGCTTGGAGACAGGGAACTATGGCTACACCTTC
CASSLETGNYGYTF
>TRBV5-4|TRBJ1-2|.|many
TGTGCCAGCAGCTCCCCTGTGAGCGGCTACACCTTC
CASSSPVSGYTF
>TRBV20-1|TRBJ2-1|TRBD2|.
TGCAGTGCTAGACTAGCGGGGTCCTACAATGAGCAGTTCTTC
CSARLAGSYNEQFF
>TRBV2|TRBJ2-4|.|once
TGTGCCAGCACCCCGGACCAACTGCTGACCAAAAACATTCAGTACTTC
CASTPDQLLTKNIQYF
>TRBV4-1|TRBJ1-5|.|few
TGCGCCAGCAGCCAAGCCCGGGGGAGCAATCAGCCCCAGCATTTT
CASSQARGSNQPQHF
>TRBV6-6|TRBJ1-4|.|.
TGTGCCAGCAGTTACTCAGGTGAAAAACTGTTTTTT
CASSYSGEKLFF
>TRBV29-1|TRBJ1-1|TRBD1|few
TGCAGCGTTGACAGGGGGCGTTGGAACACTGAAGCTTTCTTT
CSVDRGRWNTEAFF
>TRBV7-9|TRBJ2-5|.|.
TGTGCCAGCAGCGAGAACAGGGCAGCCCGAGAGACCCAGTACTTC
CASSENRAARETQYF
>TRBV7-2|TRBJ1-1|.|many
TGTGCCAGCAGCTTATATTTGAACACTGAAGCTTTCTTT
CASSLYLNTEAFF
>TRBV5-1|TRBJ2-1|TRBD2|few
TGCGCCAGCAGCCCGACCTGGACTAGCGGGGGGCTGGATGAGCAGTTCTTC
CASSPTWTSGGLDEQFF
>TRBV4-1|TRBJ2-7|TRBD1|few
TGCGCCAGCAGCCAAGGAAGACAGGGGCCCTACGAGCAGTACTTC
CASSQGRQGPYEQYF
>TRBV30|TRBJ2-7|.|few
TGTGCCTGGACGAGAGGGGGCGAGCAGTACTTC
CAWTRGGEQYF
>TRBV4-1|TRBJ1-5|TRBD1|.
TGCGCCAGCAGCCAAGGCAAGGGGGCGAGGAGCAATCAGCCCCAGCATTTT
CASSQGKGARSNQPQHF
>TRBV13|TRBJ2-3|TRBD1|.
TGTGCCAGCCGGCCGGGACAGAGCACAGATACGCAGTATTTT
CASRPGQSTDTQYF
>TRBV24-1|TRBJ2-5|.|.
TGTGCCACCAGTGATCCTGGACCAGATCAAGAGACCCAGTACTTC
CATSDPGPDQETQYF
>TRBV12-3/TRBV12-4|TRBJ1-1|.|few
TGTGCCACCTCTTTGTCCCCTAGCATTAACACTGAAGCTTTCTTT
CATSLSPSINTEAFF
>TRBV6-5|TRBJ2-2|.|few
TGTGCCAGCAGTACCCACAGGGACACCGGGGAGCTGTTTTTT
CASSTHRDTGELFF
>TRBV12-3/TRBV12-4|TRBJ2-3|TRBD2|few
TGTGCCAGCAGACGAGCCGGGACTAACGATATAGCGCAGTATTTT
CASRRAGTNDIAQYF
>TRBV9|TRBJ2-7|TRBD1|few
TGTGCCAGCAGCGTAGGCGGGACAGGGATCTCCTACGAGCAGTACTTC
CASSVGGTGISYEQYF
>TRBV4-2|TRBJ2-3|TRBD2|.
TGTGCCAGCAGCCAAGAAACTGGGACTAGCGGGAGGTTGGATACGCAGTATTTT
CASSQETGTSGRLDTQYF
>TRBV5-6|TRBJ2-3|TRBD2|few
TGTGCCAGCAGCCCGCCGGTCACTAGCGGGAGGAGGACAGATACGCAGTATTTT
CASSPPVTSGRRTDTQYF
>TRBV4-3|TRBJ1-1|.|few
TGCGCCAGCAGCCAAGCCAGACGACAGTACGCTGAAGCTTTCTTT
CASSQARRQYAEAFF
>TRBV9|TRBJ2-2|.|few
TGTGCCAGCAGCATTCCGGGGAGCGGGGAGCTGTTTTTT
CASSIPGSGELFF
>TRBV20-1|TRBJ1-2|.|few
TGCAGTGCTAGAGACGACCGGGGCGACCACTATGGCTACACCTTC
CSARDDRGDHYGYTF
>TRBV5-1|TRBJ1-5|.|.
TGCGCCAGCAGCTTGGATCTGATCCCGTCCTATAGCAATCAGCCCCAGCATTTT
CASSLDLIPSYSNQPQHF
>TRBV7-9|TRBJ1-2|.|.
TGTGCCAGCAGCCCAGTCGGGGGAACCGATCTGCACTTC
CASSPVGGTDLHF
>TRBV9|TRBJ2-3|TRBD2|few
TGTGCCAGCAGCGTACGGGACTATCCTAGCACAGATACGCAGTATTTT
CASSVRDYPSTDTQYF
>TRBV12-3/TRBV12-4|TRBJ1-2|.|many
TGTGCCAGCAGGTTGACGACAGGCGCTGGCTACACCTTC
CASRLTTGAGYTF
>TRBV27|TRBJ2-3|TRBD2|few
TGTGCCAGCAGTTTGGGAGGGTTTGCAGATACGCAGTATTTT
CASSLGGFADTQYF
>TRBV7-9|TRBJ2-2|TRBD1|.
TGTGCCAGCAACTACAGGGGAATGACGGCCGGGGAGCTGTTTTTT
CASNYRGMTAGELFF
>TRBV3-1|TRBJ2-1|.|few
TGTGCCAGCAGCACCTTCAATGAGCAGTTCTTC
CASSTFNEQFF
>TRBV6-1|TRBJ2-1|TRBD2|.
TGTGCCAGCGGGGCTAGCGGTGGGCCACCCGAGCAGTTCTTC
CASGASGGPPEQFF
>TRBV20-1|TRBJ1-5|.|few
TGCAGTGCTAGCCACCAGGTCCGGGACACTAAATATCAGCCCCAGCATTTT
CSASHQVRDTKYQPQHF
>TRBV4-1|TRBJ2-3|TRBD1|.
TGCGCCAGCAGCCAAAGCGGGACAGGGGGTTACACAGATACGCAGTATTTT
CASSQSGTGGYTDTQYF
>TRBV12-3/TRBV12-4|TRBJ1-1|.|.
TGTGCCAGCAGTTCTCGCCTGATTGGGGGGGCTTTCTTT
CASSSRLIGGAFF
>TRBV25-1|TRBJ1-1|.|few
TGTGCCAGCAGTGGGGGGGTGGAGGGACTGAACACTGAAGCTTTCTTT
CASSGGVEGLNTEAFF
>TRBV5-1|TRBJ2-3|.|few
TGCGCCAGCAGCTTGGGACAGATCGGGAGCACAGATACGCAGTATTTT
CASSLGQIGSTDTQYF
>TRBV12-3/TRBV12-4|TRBJ2-7|TRBD2|few
TGTGCCAGCAGTCTGGGACTATCTCGCGCCGAGCAGTACTTC
CASSLGLSRAEQYF
>TRBV5-1|TRBJ2-7|.|few
TGCGCCAGCAGCGAGCAAAACGGGCCCAGGAGCTACGAGCAGTACTTC
CASSEQNGPRSYEQYF
>TRBV6-5|TRBJ2-3|.|.
TGTGCCAGCAGTTTTACACGAACAGATACGCAGTATTTT
CASSFTRTDTQYF
>TRBV5-1|TRBJ2-7|TRBD1|few
TGCGCCAGCACACCTTCCGGGACAGCCTCCTACGAGCAGTACTTC
CASTPSGTASYEQYF
>TRBV7-9|TRBJ2-7|.|.
TGTGCCAGCAGCATCGCTTCCTACGAGCAGTACTTC
CASSIASYEQYF
>TRBV4-3|TRBJ2-6|.|.
TGCGCCAGCAGCCAAGCAGGGGGGGCCAACGTCCTGACTTTC
CASSQAGGANVLTF
>TRBV6-5|TRBJ1-4|.|many
TGTGCCAGCCGGCCCCGACAGGTGAACGAAAAACTGTTTTTT
CASRPRQVNEKLFF
>TRBV7-9|TRBJ2-7|.|many
TGTGCCAGCAGCTTAGCGGGCGGAAGCTCCTACGAGCAGTACTTC
CASSLAGGSSYEQYF